The entry that follows covers one TCR beta chain sequence. CD8+ and CD4+ blood T cells underwent TCR beta sequencing. Negative magnetic isolation gave CD8+ and CD4+ cells; FACS enriched CD8+ TEMRA. This CDR3 region has 13 residues. Germline lookup yields CDR1 MNHNS and CDR2 SASEGT. V was cut by 3 bases and J by 3 bases, with 8 bases left in between. An amount of RNA that ranged from roughly 0.45 to 1 ug was reverse transcribed with random hexamers. The CDR3 of TCR beta was amplified by immunoSEQ multiplex PCR across 54 Vbeta and 13 Jbeta. From the immunoSEQ multiplex PCR reads, TCRdb called clonotypes with MiXCR, one entry per CDR3 protein. The table lists more than 120,000 distinct CDR3 sequences, 94% of them singletons, with about 0.076% in the top ten. These data are taken from a study of CD8 T cells in Susac syndrome.

Sequencing was performed on CD4+ T cells from PBMCs. The receptor was isolated from a human donor in good health. V and J are TRBV6-1 and TRBJ1-2; TRBD1 is a possible D gene (5 bases). The CDR3 loop is CASSESRDYGYTF. As DNA, the CDR3 is TGTGCCAGCAGTGAGTCCAGGGACTATGGCTACACCTTC.